Listed below are T cell receptor beta chains from one sample, sequenced in a study of blood T cell repertoires in COVID-19. TCRdb's copy holds only in-frame clones and misses some; the assay was immunoSEQ multiplex PCR. The data contain approximately 360,000 clones, around 87% of them seen just once; the ten biggest clones take up approximately 1.9%. Sequencing input: PBMCs or T cells enriched from blood (not recorded which). Source of these receptors: a man aged 35-49 years in a cohort exposed to, infected with or recovered from COVID-19 (not recorded which). Each CDR3 is given with its conserved first and last residue. A D gene is named only where the DNA matches it firmly. Only part of the rows carry a size: once, few, many, or a class if the clone is expanded.

TRBJ2-2 TRBV5-1 TRBD1 - TGCGCCAGCAGAATGGGACAGGGGGCTGTCGGGGAGCTGTTTTTT CASRMGQGAVGELFF
TRBJ1-5 TRBV28 - - TGTGCCAGTGAGGTTAGCAATCAGCCCCAGCATTTT CASEVSNQPQHF
TRBJ2-3 TRBV30 - - TGTGCCTGGAGTGGTCTGTTAACGCAGTATTTT CAWSGLLTQYF
TRBJ2-1 TRBV14 TRBD1 - TGTGCCAGCAGCCCCCTTGGACAGGGGCGGAATGAGCAGTTCTTC CASSPLGQGRNEQFF
TRBJ2-6 TRBV3-1/TRBV3-2 - - TGTGCCAGCAGCCAAGTCCAGGTTGGGGCCAACGTCCTGACTTTC CASSQVQVGANVLTF
TRBJ2-7 TRBV6-5 TRBD1 - TGTGCCAGCTCCACCGGGACAGGGGGCTTTTACGAGCAGTACTTC CASSTGTGGFYEQYF
TRBJ2-2 TRBV7-3 - - TGTGCCAGCAGCTTATCGGCAGGGAACACCGGGGAGCTGTTTTTT CASSLSAGNTGELFF
TRBJ1-6 TRBV25-1 - - TGTGCCAGCAGTGAACGGGCAGGGACTATGTCACCCCTCCACTTT CASSERAGTMSPLHF
TRBJ1-2 TRBV18 TRBD1 - TGTGCCAGCTCACGACAGGGGGCGGACCATGGCTACACCTTC CASSRQGADHGYTF
TRBJ1-2 TRBV6-5 - - TGTGCCAGCGAGACAGTGATCTATGGCTACACCTTC CASETVIYGYTF
TRBJ2-7 TRBV7-6 TRBD2 - TGTGCCAGCAGCCCTCGGCTAGCGGGAGTCCACGAGCAGTACTTC CASSPRLAGVHEQYF
TRBJ1-5 TRBV28 - - TGTGCCAGCAGTGGCGGACTGAGCAATCAGCCCCAGCATTTT CASSGGLSNQPQHF
TRBJ2-1 TRBV20-1 TRBD2 - TGCAGTGCTAGAGGACTAGCGGAGCAGTTCTTC CSARGLAEQFF
TRBJ2-5 TRBV27 TRBD2 - TGTGCCAGCAGTTCCCCCGGGACTAGTGGCGAGACCCAGTACTTC CASSSPGTSGETQYF
TRBJ1-1 TRBV9 TRBD1 once TGTGCCAGCAGCGACGTGACAGGGTGGGGTGAAGCTTTCTTT CASSDVTGWGEAFF
TRBJ2-5 TRBV7-2 - few TGTGCCAGCAGCTTAGGTTACGGAGAGACCCAGTACTTC CASSLGYGETQYF
TRBJ1-5 TRBV27 TRBD1 - TGTGCCAGCAGTCGGGACAGGGGGACAAATCAGCCCCAGCATTTT CASSRDRGTNQPQHF
TRBJ2-7 TRBV14 TRBD2 - TGTGCCAGCAGCTACGGGAGGGCTGGCTACGAGCAGTACTTC CASSYGRAGYEQYF
TRBJ2-2 TRBV19 TRBD1 - TGTGCCAGTAACCCCGGGACAGGGGGCCGGGCCGGGGAGCTGTTTTTT CASNPGTGGRAGELFF
TRBJ2-6 TRBV19 - - TGTGCCAGTAGCCCCTATGGGGGCGGTACTGGGGCCAACGTCCTGACTTTC CASSPYGGGTGANVLTF
TRBJ2-7 TRBV3-1/TRBV3-2 TRBD2 once TGTGCCAGCAGCGCCCTGACTAGCGGGAGGCTGTACTTC CASSALTSGRLYF
TRBJ1-2 TRBV5-4 TRBD1 - TGTGCCAGCAGCTTGGGCCTGGACAGGGGGTCGGGCTACACCTTC CASSLGLDRGSGYTF
TRBJ2-4 TRBV6-5 TRBD2 - TGTGCCAGCAGTTACGGGACTAGCGGGAGAGAAAACATTCAGTACTTC CASSYGTSGRENIQYF
TRBJ2-3 TRBV7-2 - - TGTGCCAGCAGCTTCGGACAGCGTAGCACAGATACGCAGTATTTT CASSFGQRSTDTQYF
TRBJ2-7 TRBV9 - - TGTGCCAGCAGCGTAGGAGGGACACACTCCTACGAGCAGTACTTC CASSVGGTHSYEQYF